This section outlines one T cell receptor beta chain sequence together with its context. Its antigen is still unknown. The data originate from a study of cytomegalovirus exposure and HLA in healthy donors. Study outcomes and limitations: Later, TCR association rates were found to vary by HLA locus, highest for DRB1 and lowest for HLA-C. Cytomegalovirus-associated status was assigned to about 150 TCR beta chains. HLA-A and HLA-B allele assignments for most subjects were reportedly predicted accurately using TCR beta sequences.

This PCR relied on a set of 60 Vbeta primers and 13 Jbeta primers. Profiled with immunoSEQ multiplex PCR; TCRdb holds only in-frame clones, not every one. The sample holds roughly 160,000 clones, around 75% seen once. The V gene's germline CDR1 is MDHEN and CDR2 SYDVKM. The CDR3 length is 13 residues. V was pared by 2 bases and J by 6 bases, with 8 bases between. This TCR was recovered from a female donor in good health and CMV-seronegative. Sequenced material: PBMCs. The chain has TRBV28 and TRBJ2-1; D possibly corresponds to TRBD2 (5 bases). CDR3 nucleotides: TGTGCCAGCAGTTTAGGGCTAGCCAATGAGCAGTTCTTC. It specifies CASSLGLANEQFF.